Listed here is a single T cell receptor beta chain. Its antigen is still unknown. Template switching by 5'RACE with UMIs generated the TCR beta cDNA. TCRdb re-called the 5' RACE reads, yielding one record per CDR3 amino acid sequence without DNA. This sample contains about 390,000 distinct CDR3 sequences. This sample was taken from a study of T cells expressing NK-cell markers. The wider study: Repertoire data for TCR beta were derived from sorted T cells (CD3+CD56+NKG2C+, CD3+CD56+NKG2C- and CD3+CD56-NKG2C+).

General observations from the study: Several donors showed these clonotypes also leading the CD3+CD56-NKG2C+ fraction.

The V gene's germline CDR1 is SEHNR and CDR2 FQNEAQ (reference sequence). The CDR3 is made up of 15 amino acids. Sequencing used blood T cells: a sorted CD56 or NKG2C T cell subset, CD4+ or CD8+ T cells, or bulk PBMC T cells (not recorded which). The sequence came from a woman between 50 and 59 years old in good health. The chain couples TRBV7-9 to TRBJ2-2; lacking DNA, the TRBD2 call made by TCRdb goes unchecked. The CDR3 here is CASSYNRAHTGELFF. The complete variable domain, with remaining parts taken from reference TRBV7-9 and TRBJ2-2, reads DTGVSQNPRHKITKRGQNVTFRCDPISEHNRLYWYRQTLGQGPEFLTYFQNEAQLEKSRLLSDRFSAERPKGSFSTLEIQRTEQGDSAMYLCASSYNRAHTGELFFGEGSRLTVL.